This TCR beta chain was identified in a study of Ad26.COV2.S vaccination and SARS-CoV-2 variants. TCRdb keeps only in-frame clones here, not all; method: immunoSEQ multiplex PCR. In the table there are approximately 480,000 clones, approximately 90% of which are singletons. Treatment denoted: over 15 received Ad26.COV2.S at low or high dose, single or two shots; about 5 received placebo; per-sample allocation not given. All samples were drawn on day 63, counting from the first vaccine or placebo injection. CDR1 MNHEY and CDR2 SVGEGT come from the germline V gene. V lost 2 bases to trimming and J lost 7 bases, with 3 bases between them. The CDR3 contains 11 residues.

The material was peripheral blood, obtained in a trial of Ad26.COV2.S vaccine versus placebo. The chain carries TRBV6-2 or TRBV6-3 and TRBJ2-1; the D is unclear. The receptor's source is a person between 18 and 65 years old who received the Ad26.COV2.S COVID-19 vaccine or a placebo. CDR3 DNA: TGTGCCAGCAGTTACCTGAATGAGCAGTTCTTC. Its translation: CASSYLNEQFF.